This TCR beta chain was captured in a study of shared clonotypes between healthy human individuals. Study-level information: Three plates were used per donor for CD4 naive, three for CD4 memory, two for CD8 naive and one for CD8 memory.

TCRdb's table, derived via immunoSEQ multiplex PCR, lists solely in-frame clones and lacks some. Of a few hundred thousand clones detected, 50% to 75% appear once; the ten largest clones hold approximately 10%. V was clipped by 6 bases and J by 0 bases; unmatched bases: 13. Germline V gene sequence: CDR1 KGHSH, CDR2 LQKENI. The CDR3 is made up of 18 amino acids. Study-wide findings and caveats: Although depth was large, rarefaction showed that sequencing of the sorted subsets was incomplete. Clonotypes shared by all four sorted-subset donors had higher generation probabilities than non-shared clonotypes. Tissue TCR repertoires likely differ from these blood-only repertoires.

This clone showed up just once. Its antigen is not known. This receptor was obtained from a man aged 30 to 39 in good health. Sample: memory CD4+ T cells sorted from blood. Subset indicated: CD45RA-negative fraction. This rearrangement joins TRBV18 to TRBJ2-3; 9 positions match TRBD2. CDR3 amino acids: CASSPTSGSTPSTDTQYF. The CDR3 nucleotides read TGTGCCAGCTCCCCCACTAGCGGGTCCACCCCTAGCACAGATACGCAGTATTTT.